A selection of T cell receptor beta chains follows, all from one sample in a study of T cells in localized non-small cell lung cancer. Sequenced by immunoSEQ multiplex PCR; TCRdb stores in-frame clones only, minus some. Seen here are 32,000 or so clones, about nine tenths observed once, and the top ten hold 4% to 5%. Material: peripheral blood, obtained before any cancer treatment. The receptor source for this set is a man between 40 and 69 years old with stage I lung adenocarcinoma. CDR3s include the opening cysteine and the closing phenylalanine or tryptophan. The D gene is left open where the match is weak. Rows give clone size only sometimes, using once, few, many, or a class for an expanded clone.

j_call | d_call | v_call | clone_size | cdr3_aa | cdr3_nt
TRBJ1-1 | - | TRBV19 | - | CASSILPDTEAFF | TGTGCCAGTAGTATACTCCCCGACACTGAAGCTTTCTTT
TRBJ1-4 | - | TRBV2 | - | CASSEVGNEKLFF | TGTGCCAGCAGTGAAGTAGGGAATGAAAAACTGTTTTTT
TRBJ1-1 | - | TRBV6-6 | - | CASSYGGEGTEAFF | TGTGCCAGCAGTTACGGCGGGGAGGGCACTGAAGCTTTCTTT
TRBJ1-1 | TRBD1 | TRBV5-4 | - | CASSFATGTNAEAFF | TGTGCCAGCAGCTTCGCGACAGGGACGAACGCTGAAGCTTTCTTT
TRBJ1-2 | - | TRBV14 | - | CASSFRAGDIYGYTF | TGTGCCAGCAGCTTTAGGGCAGGGGATATCTATGGCTACACCTTC
TRBJ2-7 | - | TRBV19 | - | CASSIGTGYSYEQYF | TGTGCCAGTAGTATCGGCACAGGGTACTCCTACGAGCAGTACTTC
TRBJ2-2 | - | TRBV5-6 | - | CASSLGVGGPGELFF | TGTGCCAGCAGCTTGGGGGTAGGAGGACCCGGGGAGCTGTTTTTT
TRBJ1-2 | - | TRBV30 | once | CAWSEWGLGYTF | TGTGCCTGGAGCGAATGGGGTCTTGGCTACACCTTC
TRBJ2-6 | TRBD1 | TRBV2 | - | CASSLRGQGATGANVLTF | TGTGCCAGCAGCCTTAGGGGACAGGGGGCAACAGGGGCCAACGTCCTGACTTTC
TRBJ1-2 | TRBD1 | TRBV9 | - | CAGSARGDSLNYGYTF | TGTGCCGGCAGCGCGAGGGGGGACAGCCTTAACTATGGCTACACCTTC
TRBJ1-5 | - | TRBV6-5 | - | CASSPAPGPNQPQHF | TGTGCCAGCAGCCCTGCCCCGGGACCCAATCAGCCCCAGCATTTT
TRBJ1-1 | - | TRBV30 | - | CAWRAHLNTEAFF | TGTGCCTGGAGGGCCCATTTGAACACTGAAGCTTTCTTT
TRBJ2-7 | TRBD2 | TRBV27 | few | CASSPGMGGGEQYF | TGTGCCAGCAGTCCCGGGATGGGGGGGGGCGAGCAGTACTTC
TRBJ2-5 | - | TRBV20-1 | - | CSAPQGETQYF | TGCAGTGCCCCCCAAGGAGAGACCCAGTACTTC
TRBJ1-1 | - | TRBV10-3 | - | CAISESGRGLEAFF | TGTGCCATCAGTGAGTCCGGGAGGGGCCTTGAAGCTTTCTTT
TRBJ1-1 | - | TRBV5-1 | - | CASNLGLSFTEAFF | TGCGCCAGCAACCTGGGCCTGAGTTTCACTGAAGCTTTCTTT
TRBJ1-6 | - | TRBV30 | - | CAWSGRVAYNSPLHF | TGTGCCTGGAGTGGCCGGGTTGCCTATAATTCACCCCTCCACTTT
TRBJ1-2 | TRBD1 | TRBV5-6 | - | CASSVGQGRYGYTF | TGTGCCAGCAGCGTCGGACAGGGAAGGTATGGCTACACCTTC
TRBJ1-1 | - | TRBV5-1 | - | CASSLVSWGTEAFF | TGCGCCAGCAGCTTGGTTTCTTGGGGGACTGAAGCTTTCTTT
TRBJ1-2 | - | TRBV5-5 | once | CASSFGPSQGYTF | TGTGCCAGCAGCTTTGGTCCTTCACAGGGCTACACCTTC
TRBJ1-1 | - | TRBV12-5 | - | CASGLVPGSEAFF | TGTGCTAGTGGTTTGGTACCTGGCAGTGAAGCTTTCTTT
TRBJ1-5 | - | TRBV7-6 | - | CASSSTGNSGPQHF | TGTGCCAGCAGCTCCACAGGGAACTCTGGGCCCCAGCATTTT
TRBJ2-7 | - | TRBV5-1 | - | CASSQLYEQYF | TGCGCCAGCAGCCAACTCTACGAGCAGTACTTC
TRBJ1-2 | - | TRBV27 | - | CASSLSQEYGYTF | TGTGCCAGCAGTTTATCGCAGGAATATGGCTACACCTTC
TRBJ1-4 | TRBD1 | TRBV4-1 | - | CASSHPGTVSEKLFF | TGCGCCAGCAGCCATCCCGGGACAGTGAGTGAAAAACTGTTTTTT
TRBJ2-7 | - | TRBV9 | - | CASSVAGTGPYEQYF | TGTGCCAGCAGCGTAGCTGGCACAGGTCCCTACGAGCAGTACTTC
TRBJ2-7 | TRBD1 | TRBV11-2 | - | CASSSYQGVAYEQYF | TGTGCCAGCAGCTCATATCAGGGGGTAGCCTACGAGCAGTACTTC
TRBJ1-3 | TRBD1 | TRBV6-1 | - | CASTLTGRNTIYF | TGTGCCAGCACCTTGACAGGGAGGAACACCATATATTTT
TRBJ2-7 | TRBD1 | TRBV4-1 | - | CASSQDRGQGADYEQYF | TGCGCCAGCAGCCAAGATCGTGGACAGGGGGCGGACTACGAGCAGTACTTC
TRBJ1-6 | - | TRBV6-1 | once | CASQDTFNSPLHF | TGTGCCAGCCAGGATACCTTTAATTCACCCCTCCACTTT
TRBJ2-7 | - | TRBV6-6 | - | CASSRRLLDTYEQYF | TGTGCCAGCAGTAGGCGATTACTCGATACCTACGAGCAGTACTTC
TRBJ2-7 | - | TRBV2 | - | CASSDIQGPFSYEQYF | TGTGCCAGCAGTGATATCCAGGGCCCTTTCTCCTACGAGCAGTACTTC
TRBJ1-2 | - | TRBV7-2 | - | CASSLSGYGYTF | TGTGCCAGCAGCTTAAGCGGCTATGGCTACACCTTC
TRBJ1-5 | - | TRBV5-6 | few | CASSLGQSNQPQHF | TGTGCCAGCAGCTTGGGACAGTCCAATCAGCCCCAGCATTTT
TRBJ1-1 | - | TRBV10-3 | - | CAISESARDTEAFF | TGTGCCATCAGTGAGTCTGCGAGGGACACTGAAGCTTTCTTT
TRBJ2-7 | TRBD1 | TRBV19 | - | CASSNPGQLRGQYF | TGTGCCAGTAGTAATCCGGGACAGCTAAGAGGGCAGTACTTC
TRBJ2-7 | TRBD1 | TRBV7-9 | - | CASSLVGQGDIWYEQYF | TGTGCCAGCAGCTTAGTAGGACAGGGGGATATCTGGTACGAGCAGTACTTC
TRBJ2-5 | - | TRBV6-5 | - | CASRDDREETQYF | TGTGCCAGCAGGGACGACAGAGAAGAGACCCAGTACTTC
TRBJ1-2 | - | TRBV19 | few | CASSIDGGLAGYTF | TGTGCCAGTAGTATAGATGGGGGGCTGGCTGGCTACACCTTC
TRBJ2-5 | - | TRBV10-1 | - | CASSEGGIQETQYF | TGCGCCAGCAGTGAAGGTGGGATCCAAGAGACCCAGTACTTC
TRBJ2-5 | - | TRBV2 | - | CASRGGVGETQYF | TGTGCCAGCAGGGGAGGAGTCGGGGAGACCCAGTACTTC
TRBJ2-7 | - | TRBV7-2 | - | CASSPSSILYF | TGTGCCAGCAGCCCGTCTAGTATCTTGTACTTC
TRBJ1-4 | - | TRBV5-1 | once | CASSLTDVEKLFF | TGCGCCAGCAGCTTGACTGATGTTGAAAAACTGTTTTTT
TRBJ2-1 | TRBD2 | TRBV5-1 | - | CASSLVAGANNEQFF | TGCGCCAGCAGCTTGGTAGCGGGGGCCAACAATGAGCAGTTCTTC
TRBJ2-7 | - | TRBV19 | - | CASSIAYSRDTYHYEQYF | TGTGCCAGTAGTATAGCCTACTCCCGGGACACCTATCACTACGAGCAGTACTTC
TRBJ1-1 | - | TRBV11-2 | - | CASSPRWSMATEAFF | TGTGCCAGCAGCCCCAGGTGGTCCATGGCCACTGAAGCTTTCTTT
TRBJ1-1 | - | TRBV19 | - | CASTTTGIVAEAFF | TGTGCCAGTACTACGACGGGGATAGTAGCTGAAGCTTTCTTT
TRBJ2-1 | - | TRBV5-1 | - | CASHATGEVLSEQFF | TGCGCCAGCCACGCGACGGGGGAAGTCTTGAGTGAGCAGTTCTTC
TRBJ1-2 | - | TRBV4-2 | - | CASSQDREVSYTF | TGTGCCAGCAGCCAAGATCGGGAGGTGAGCTACACCTTC
TRBJ1-1 | - | TRBV7-2 | - | CASSPNSETEAFF | TGTGCCAGCAGCCCGAACTCGGAAACTGAAGCTTTCTTT
TRBJ2-1 | - | TRBV7-9 | - | CASSSPRGANEQFF | TGTGCCAGCAGCTCGCCCAGGGGTGCCAATGAGCAGTTCTTC
TRBJ2-3 | TRBD2 | TRBV5-1 | - | CASSPGTSGGITDTQYF | TGCGCCAGCAGCCCCGGGACTAGCGGGGGGATAACAGATACGCAGTATTTT
TRBJ1-5 | - | TRBV6-4 | - | CASSVDSNQPQHF | TGTGCCAGCAGTGTGGATAGCAATCAGCCCCAGCATTTT
TRBJ1-3 | - | TRBV6-1 | - | CASSGSPGSGNTIYF | TGTGCCAGCAGCGGCTCCCCAGGGTCTGGAAACACCATATATTTT
TRBJ2-5 | TRBD1 | TRBV2 | - | CASSGTGEETQYF | TGTGCCAGCAGCGGGACAGGGGAGGAGACCCAGTACTTC
TRBJ2-1 | TRBD2 | TRBV5-1 | - | CASSSPGGANEQFF | TGCGCCAGCAGCTCGCCCGGGGGGGCCAATGAGCAGTTCTTC
TRBJ1-4 | - | TRBV7-2 | few | CASSQGGEKLFF | TGTGCCAGCAGCCAGGGTGGGGAAAAACTGTTTTTT